Below are 22 T cell receptor beta chains sequenced from a single sample in a study of blood T cell repertoires in COVID-19. Sequenced by immunoSEQ multiplex PCR; TCRdb stores in-frame clones only, minus some. The table lists approximately 260,000 clones, 75% to 90% of them singletons. The sequenced material came from peripheral blood. The source is a human donor in a cohort sampled during active COVID-19.

CDR3 sequence reads: CASRKTGGDQPQHF. For the CDR3, the DNA is TGTGCCAGCAGAAAAACAGGGGGTGATCAGCCCCAGCATTTT. The chain employs TRBV6-5 and TRBJ1-5; 8 nucleotides align to TRBD1. V gave up 6 bases and J gave up 5 bases; unmatched junction bases: 6. Per the germline V gene, CDR1 is MNHEY and CDR2 is SVGAGI. The CDR3 is 14 amino acids.

The genes are TRBV4-1 and TRBJ1-6, with D tentatively TRBD1 (5 bases). The CDR3 loop spans 18 amino acids. The V end lost 0 bases, the J end lost 6 bases, and 18 bases lay between the germline ends. In germline, CDR1 is MGHRA, CDR2 YSYEKL. DNA of the CDR3: TGCGCCAGCAGCCAAGATCGGCAGGGTGGGTTGGGTAATTCACCCCTCCACTTT. This translates into CASSQDRQGGLGNSPLHF.

This chain links TRBV19 with TRBJ1-5; D ambiguous. The CDR3 extends over 13 amino acids. The V gene lost 4 bases and the J gene lost 3 bases, with 7 bases spanning the gap. CDR1 LNHDA and CDR2 SQIVND come from the germline V gene (reference sequence). The CDR3 region is CASSTKNNQPQHF. The CDR3 DNA reads as TGTGCCAGTAGTACCAAAAACAATCAGCCCCAGCATTTT.

The chain combines TRBV4-1 with TRBJ2-3, with 9 positions matching TRBD1. The CDR3 sequence is 15 residues long. Per germline, CDR1 MGHRA and CDR2 YSYEKL. V lost 3 bases and J lost 5; bases outside the gene matches: 6. The DNA for the CDR3 is TGCGCCAGCAGCCACCCGGACAGGGGAATAGATACGCAGTATTTT. Translating gives CASSHPDRGIDTQYF.

This clone was seen just once. The V gene is TRBV18, the J gene TRBJ2-7, with 9 bases fitting TRBD2. CDR3 length: 15 amino acids. The germline gives CDR1 KGHSH, CDR2 LQKENI. V dropped 3 bases and J dropped 4; count of bases not matched to a gene: 7. CDR3 sequence: CASSPVPTSGYEQYF. The CDR3 DNA reads as TGTGCCAGCTCACCGGTCCCGACTAGCGGATACGAGCAGTACTTC.

This clone was seen a handful of times. This chain connects TRBV18 to TRBJ1-1; unclear D gene. CDR1 and CDR2 from the germline V gene are KGHSH and LQKENI. Trimming removed 3 bases from V and 6 bases from J, with 8 bases in between. The CDR3 loop spans 12 amino acids. The CDR3 nucleotides are TGTGCCAGCTCACCCCGCCGGGCTGAAGCTTTCTTT. Translating gives CASSPRRAEAFF. Variable domain in full (rest from reference TRBV18 and TRBJ1-1): NAGVMQNPRHLVRRRGQEARLRCSPMKGHSHVYWYRQLPEEGLKFMVYLQKENIIDESGMPKERFSAEFPKEGPSILRIQQVVRGDSAAYFCASSPRRAEAFFGQGTRLTVV.

The chain couples TRBV6-5 to TRBJ1-2; 7 bases align to TRBD1. This CDR3 spans 11 amino acids. V was clipped by 6 bases and J by 8 bases; unmatched bases: 3. Germline V gives CDR1 MNHEY, CDR2 SVGAGI. The CDR3 region has the DNA TGTGCCAGCAGGACAGGGATGGGCTACACCTTC. This encodes CASRTGMGYTF.

The chain is built from TRBV6-1 and TRBJ2-5; 9 nucleotides line up with TRBD2. The CDR3 covers 16 residues. The germline V gene has CDR1 MNHNS and CDR2 SASEGT. Trimming cost V 3 bases and J 1 base; bases outside gene matches: 6. CDR3 in amino acids: CASSELSGGPQETQYF. DNA of the CDR3: TGTGCCAGCAGTGAGCTTAGCGGGGGACCCCAAGAGACCCAGTACTTC.

The gene calls are TRBV5-1 and TRBJ2-7; TRBD1 agrees at 10 bases. V trimming: 3 bases; J trimming: 6 bases; junction bases outside the gene matches: 3. The CDR3 is made up of 13 amino acids. Germline V gene data show CDR1 as SGHRS and CDR2 as YFSETQ. The CDR3 here is CASSYRTGGEQYF. For the CDR3, the DNA is TGCGCCAGCAGCTACCGGACAGGGGGCGAGCAGTACTTC.

The chain couples TRBV28 to TRBJ2-7; no reliable D call. This CDR3 contains 14 residues. Germline V gene sequence: CDR1 MDHEN, CDR2 SYDVKM. The V and J ends lost 2 bases and 4 bases respectively, with 12 bases between them. The CDR3 here is CASSLNSVFYEQYF. DNA for the CDR3: TGTGCCAGCAGTTTAAATTCGGTGTTTTACGAGCAGTACTTC.

The chain recombines TRBV4-1 with TRBJ2-4; D is possibly TRBD1 (5 bases). Trimming removed 0 bases from V and 2 bases from J, with 11 bases in between. There are 16 residues in the CDR3. Germline CDR1 MGHRA, CDR2 YSYEKL. The CDR3 nucleotides are TGCGCCAGCAGCCAAGATCGGGCAGGGACCAAAAACATTCAGTACTTC. This sequence encodes CASSQDRAGTKNIQYF.

The J gene is TRBJ2-7, the V gene TRBV18; a possible D gene is TRBD2 (5 bases). In germline, CDR1 is KGHSH, CDR2 LQKENI. Trimming shortened V by 3 bases and J by 7 bases, and 10 bases separated the two germline ends. The CDR3 is 12 amino acids. CDR3 DNA: TGTGCCAGCTCACCGAAAGAGGGTGAGCAGTACTTC. Its protein is CASSPKEGEQYF.

The chain employs TRBV5-1 and TRBJ2-7; D unresolved. V gave up 0 bases and J gave up 0 bases, with 7 bases separating them. Germline values: CDR1 SGHRS, CDR2 YFSETQ. The CDR3 totals 14 residues. In DNA, the CDR3 is TGCGCCAGCAGCTTGGCGACACCCTCCTACGAGCAGTACTTC. It yields the protein CASSLATPSYEQYF.

The chain carries TRBV11-2 and TRBJ2-7; D uncertain. Trimming cost V 2 bases and J 5 bases, with 7 bases left between them. CDR3 length: 12 amino acids. Germline assignment: CDR1 SGHAT and CDR2 FQNNGV. The chain's CDR3 is CASSLLRDEQYF. The CDR3, as DNA: TGTGCCAGCAGCTTATTACGGGACGAGCAGTACTTC.

The table lists this clone with a count of one. J is TRBJ2-7 and V is TRBV19, with 9 bases lining up with TRBD2. CDR3 length: 14 residues. CDR1 is LNHDA, CDR2 SQIVND, per germline (reference sequence). The V segment lost 6 bases and the J segment 2 bases; nucleotides outside the gene matches: 5. The CDR3: CASRATSGAYEQYF. The CDR3 coding sequence is TGTGCCAGTAGGGCGACTAGCGGAGCCTACGAGCAGTACTTC.

V usage is TRBV28 and J usage is TRBJ1-1; 10 bases match TRBD1. Looked up from germline, CDR1 is MDHEN and CDR2 is SYDVKM. The CDR3 is 15 residues long. V lost 5 bases, J lost 11 bases, and 14 bases stayed unmatched. CDR3: CASSQSYRDRGAAFF. The CDR3 DNA is TGTGCCAGCAGTCAGTCCTACCGGGACAGGGGAGCGGCTTTCTTT.

This clone has only one observation. V and J are TRBV13 and TRBJ2-1, with TRBD1 as a possible D gene (6 bases). Trimming took 6 bases from V and 6 from J, leaving 15 bases between them. The germline V gene encodes CDR1 PRHDT and CDR2 FYEKMQ (reference sequence). This CDR3 contains 14 residues. The DNA for the CDR3 is TGTGCCAGCAGTTTAAAGGACAGACTCAATGAGCAGTTCTTC. This sequence encodes CASSLKDRLNEQFF.

The J gene is TRBJ1-5, the V gene TRBV12-5; D gene uncertain. Trimming took 6 bases from V and 6 from J, leaving 9 bases between them. The CDR3 loop spans 12 amino acids. CDR1 and CDR2 (germline): LGHNT, FRNRAP. CDR3: CASGPNSQPQHF. Written as DNA, the CDR3 is TGTGCTAGTGGCCCCAACTCTCAGCCCCAGCATTTT.

This sequence joins TRBV7-2 and TRBJ2-7; 10 bases match TRBD2. The ends lost 5 bases at V and 3 bases at J; junction bases unmatched: 10. This CDR3 spans 16 amino acids. Germline CDR1 SGHTA, CDR2 FQGNSA. The CDR3 is CASSHLAGGLIYEQYF. For the CDR3, the DNA is TGTGCCAGCAGCCATTTAGCGGGAGGCCTTATCTACGAGCAGTACTTC.

This clone was recorded a few times. The chain employs TRBV2 and TRBJ1-2; a weak D match, TRBD1 (6 bases). Germline CDR1 is SNHLY and CDR2 is FYNNEI. The CDR3 length is 10 residues. V was cut by 9 bases and J by 5 bases, with 7 bases left in between. CDR3 sequence: CARQGYGYTF. CDR3 coding DNA: TGTGCCAGACAGGGTTATGGCTACACCTTC.

Of note for this clone: Other DNA sequences in this specimen translate into the identical CDR3. The rearrangement uses TRBV10-1 and TRBJ1-1; 8 bases are a match to TRBD1. Per the germline V gene, CDR1 is WNHNN and CDR2 is SYGVQD (reference sequence). V lost 4 bases, J lost 4 bases, and 2 bases stayed unmatched. The CDR3 is 13 residues long. CDR3 region: CASSGTGITEAFF. In DNA, the CDR3 is TGCGCCAGCAGTGGGACAGGGATCACTGAAGCTTTCTTT.

This clone was seen once. The rearrangement uses TRBV5-1 and TRBJ2-1; D perhaps matches TRBD2 (5 bases). Per germline, CDR1 SGHRS and CDR2 YFSETQ. The CDR3 extends over 16 amino acids. V gave up 3 bases and J gave up 7 bases, with 20 bases separating them. CDR3 sequence (DNA): TGCGCCAGCAGCTGGGAGATAAGGATTTCGGGGAATGAGCAGTTCTTC. Protein: CASSWEIRISGNEQFF.